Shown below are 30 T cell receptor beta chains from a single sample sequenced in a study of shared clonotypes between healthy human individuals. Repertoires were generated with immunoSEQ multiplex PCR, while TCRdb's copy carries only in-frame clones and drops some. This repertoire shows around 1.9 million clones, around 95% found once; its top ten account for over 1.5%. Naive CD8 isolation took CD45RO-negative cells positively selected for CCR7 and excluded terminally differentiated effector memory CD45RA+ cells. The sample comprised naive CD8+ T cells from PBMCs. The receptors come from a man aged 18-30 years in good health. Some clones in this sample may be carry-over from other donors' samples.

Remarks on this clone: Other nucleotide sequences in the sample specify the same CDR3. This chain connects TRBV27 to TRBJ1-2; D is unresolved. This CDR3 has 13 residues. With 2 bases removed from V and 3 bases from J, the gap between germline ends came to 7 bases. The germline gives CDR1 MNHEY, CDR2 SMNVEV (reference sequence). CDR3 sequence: CASSLGQHYGYTF. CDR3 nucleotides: TGTGCCAGCAGTTTAGGTCAGCACTATGGCTACACCTTC.

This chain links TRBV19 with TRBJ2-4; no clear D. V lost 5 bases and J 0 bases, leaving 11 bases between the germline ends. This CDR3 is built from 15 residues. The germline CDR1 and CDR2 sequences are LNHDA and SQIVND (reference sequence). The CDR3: CASSEVALAKNIQYF. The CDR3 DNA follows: TGTGCCAGTAGTGAGGTCGCCCTAGCCAAAAACATTCAGTACTTC.

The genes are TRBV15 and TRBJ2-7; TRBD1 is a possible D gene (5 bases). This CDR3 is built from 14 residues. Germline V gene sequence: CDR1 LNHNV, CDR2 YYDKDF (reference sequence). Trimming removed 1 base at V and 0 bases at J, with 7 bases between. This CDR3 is CATSRGQISYEQYF. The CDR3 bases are TGTGCCACCAGCAGAGGACAGATCTCCTACGAGCAGTACTTC.

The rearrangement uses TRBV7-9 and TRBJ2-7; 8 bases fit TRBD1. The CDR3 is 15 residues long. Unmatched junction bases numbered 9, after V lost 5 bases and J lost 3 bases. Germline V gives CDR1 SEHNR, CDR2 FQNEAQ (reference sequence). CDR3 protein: CASSGQGAAFYEQYF. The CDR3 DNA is TGTGCCAGCAGCGGTCAGGGGGCTGCGTTCTACGAGCAGTACTTC.

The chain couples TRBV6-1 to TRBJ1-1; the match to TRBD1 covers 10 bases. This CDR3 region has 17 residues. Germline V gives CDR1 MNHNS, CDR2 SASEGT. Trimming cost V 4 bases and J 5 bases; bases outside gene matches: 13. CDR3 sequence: CASSGSGTGVGRTEAFF. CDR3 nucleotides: TGTGCCAGCAGTGGCTCCGGGACAGGGGTAGGAAGGACTGAAGCTTTCTTT.

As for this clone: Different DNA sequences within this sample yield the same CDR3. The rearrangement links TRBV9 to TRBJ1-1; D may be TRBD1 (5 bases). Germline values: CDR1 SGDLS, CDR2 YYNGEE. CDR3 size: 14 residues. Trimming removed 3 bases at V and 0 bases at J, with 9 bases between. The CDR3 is CASSGQGLNTEAFF. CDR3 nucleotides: TGTGCCAGCAGCGGGCAGGGCCTGAACACTGAAGCTTTCTTT.

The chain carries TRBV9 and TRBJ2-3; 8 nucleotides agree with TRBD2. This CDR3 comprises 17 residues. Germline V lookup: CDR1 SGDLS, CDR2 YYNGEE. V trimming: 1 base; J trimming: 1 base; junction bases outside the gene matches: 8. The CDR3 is CASSVLPLREGTDTQYF. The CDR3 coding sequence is TGTGCCAGCAGCGTACTCCCATTGCGGGAGGGCACAGATACGCAGTATTTT.

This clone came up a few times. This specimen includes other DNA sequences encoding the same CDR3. CDR3 amino acids: CASSLGGEAFF. The CDR3 nucleotides read TGTGCCAGCAGCTTAGGAGGGGAAGCTTTCTTT. The chain is built from TRBV7-2 and TRBJ1-1; D not resolved. The CDR3 extends over 11 amino acids. Germline-derived CDR1 and CDR2 are SGHTA and FQGNSA. V dropped 1 base and J dropped 8 bases, with 5 bases sitting between them.

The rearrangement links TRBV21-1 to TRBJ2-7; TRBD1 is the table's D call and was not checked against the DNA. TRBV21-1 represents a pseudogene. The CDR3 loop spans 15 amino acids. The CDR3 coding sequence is TGTGCCAGCAGCAAAGGGAGGACAGCCTCCTACGAGCAGTACTTC. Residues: CASSKGRTASYEQYF.

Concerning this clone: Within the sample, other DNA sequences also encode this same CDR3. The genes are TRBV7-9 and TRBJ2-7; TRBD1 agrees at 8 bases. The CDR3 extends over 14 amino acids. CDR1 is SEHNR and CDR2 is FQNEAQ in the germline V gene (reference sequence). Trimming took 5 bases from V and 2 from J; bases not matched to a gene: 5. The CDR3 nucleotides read TGTGCCAGCAGCCCGCCGACAGGGGCCTACGAGCAGTACTTC. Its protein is CASSPPTGAYEQYF.

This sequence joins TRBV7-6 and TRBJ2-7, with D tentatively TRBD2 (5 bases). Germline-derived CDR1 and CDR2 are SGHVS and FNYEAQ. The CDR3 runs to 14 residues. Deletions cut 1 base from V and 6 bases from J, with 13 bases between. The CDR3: CASSLGEGRREQYF. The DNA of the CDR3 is TGTGCCAGCAGCTTAGGAGAGGGCCGCCGCGAGCAGTACTTC.

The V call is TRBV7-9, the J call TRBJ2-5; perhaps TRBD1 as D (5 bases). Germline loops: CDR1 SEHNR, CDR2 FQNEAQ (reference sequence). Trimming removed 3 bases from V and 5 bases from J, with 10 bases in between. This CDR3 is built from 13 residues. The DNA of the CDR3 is TGTGCCAGCAGCTTTGGACCAGGGGAGACCCAGTACTTC. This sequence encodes CASSFGPGETQYF.

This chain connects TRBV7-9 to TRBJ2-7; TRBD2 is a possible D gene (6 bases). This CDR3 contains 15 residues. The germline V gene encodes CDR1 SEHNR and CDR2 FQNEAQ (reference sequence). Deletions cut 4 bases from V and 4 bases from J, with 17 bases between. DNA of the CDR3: TGTGCCAGCAGCTCTATGGCGGGGAGAGGGTACGAGCAGTACTTC. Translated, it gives CASSSMAGRGYEQYF. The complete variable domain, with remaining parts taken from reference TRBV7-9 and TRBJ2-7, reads DTGVSQNPRHKITKRGQNVTFRCDPISEHNRLYWYRQTLGQGPEFLTYFQNEAQLEKSRLLSDRFSAERPKGSFSTLEIQRTEQGDSAMYLCASSSMAGRGYEQYFGPGTRLTVT.

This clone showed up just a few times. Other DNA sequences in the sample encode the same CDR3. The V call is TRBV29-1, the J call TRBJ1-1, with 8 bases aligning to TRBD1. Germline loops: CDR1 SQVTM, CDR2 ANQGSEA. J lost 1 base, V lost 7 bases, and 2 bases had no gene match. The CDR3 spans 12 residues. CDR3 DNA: TGCAGCGGCCAGGGGGCGAACACTGAAGCTTTCTTT. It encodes CSGQGANTEAFF. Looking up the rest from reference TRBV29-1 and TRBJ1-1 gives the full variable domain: SAVISQKPSRDICQRGTSLTIQCQVDSQVTMMFWYRQQPGQSLTLIATANQGSEATYESGFVIDKFPISRPNLTFSTLTVSNMSPEDSSIYLCSGQGANTEAFFGQGTRLTVV.

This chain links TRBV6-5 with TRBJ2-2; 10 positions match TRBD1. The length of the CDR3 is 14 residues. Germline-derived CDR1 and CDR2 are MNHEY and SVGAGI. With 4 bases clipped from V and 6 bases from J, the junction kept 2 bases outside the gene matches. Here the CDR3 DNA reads TGTGCCAGCAGTTCGACAGGGGGCCCCGGGGAGCTGTTTTTT. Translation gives CASSSTGGPGELFF.

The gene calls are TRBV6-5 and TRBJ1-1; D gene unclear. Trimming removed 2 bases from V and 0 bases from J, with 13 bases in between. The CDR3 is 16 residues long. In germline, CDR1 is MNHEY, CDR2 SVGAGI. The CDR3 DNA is TGTGCCAGCAGTTACCCGAGATTTGGGATGAACACTGAAGCTTTCTTT. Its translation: CASSYPRFGMNTEAFF.

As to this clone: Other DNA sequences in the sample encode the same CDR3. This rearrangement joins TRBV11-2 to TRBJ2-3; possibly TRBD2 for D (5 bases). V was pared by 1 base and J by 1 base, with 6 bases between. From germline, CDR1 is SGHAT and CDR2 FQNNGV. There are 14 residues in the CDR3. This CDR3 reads CASSLVGGTDTQYF. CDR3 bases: TGTGCCAGCAGCTTAGTCGGGGGCACAGATACGCAGTATTTT.

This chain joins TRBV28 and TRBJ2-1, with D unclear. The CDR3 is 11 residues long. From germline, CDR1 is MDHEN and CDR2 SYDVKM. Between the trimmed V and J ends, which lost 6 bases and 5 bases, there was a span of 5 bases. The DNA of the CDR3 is TGTGCCAGCAGCGTGGACAATGAGCAGTTCTTC. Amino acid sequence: CASSVDNEQFF.

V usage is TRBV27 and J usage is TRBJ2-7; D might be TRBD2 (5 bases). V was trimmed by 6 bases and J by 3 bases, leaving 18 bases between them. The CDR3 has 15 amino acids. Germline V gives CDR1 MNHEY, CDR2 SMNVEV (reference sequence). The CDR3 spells CASSPLAGEVYEQYF. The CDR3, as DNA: TGTGCCAGCAGCCCGCTAGCCGGGGAAGTCTACGAGCAGTACTTC.

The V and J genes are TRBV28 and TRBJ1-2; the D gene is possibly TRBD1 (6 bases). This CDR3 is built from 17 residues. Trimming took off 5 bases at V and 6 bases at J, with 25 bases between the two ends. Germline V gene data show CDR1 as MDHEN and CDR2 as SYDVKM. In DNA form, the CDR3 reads TGTGCCAGCAGTCTCTCATCCAGAGGGTACAGGGAGGATGGCTACACCTTC. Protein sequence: CASSLSSRGYREDGYTF.

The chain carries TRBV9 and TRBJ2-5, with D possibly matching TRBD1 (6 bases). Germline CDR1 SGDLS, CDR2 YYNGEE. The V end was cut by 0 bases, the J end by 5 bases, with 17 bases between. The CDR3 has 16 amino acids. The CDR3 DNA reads TGTGCCAGCAGCGTAGATCCAGGGGTCGTCGTGGAGACCCAGTACTTC. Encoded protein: CASSVDPGVVVETQYF.

CDR3 protein: CASSPRTGDPPSYEQYF. The CDR3 DNA sequence: TGTGCCAGCAGCCCAAGGACAGGGGATCCCCCTTCCTACGAGCAGTACTTC. This chain links TRBV7-6 with TRBJ2-7, with 9 bases lining up with TRBD1. Germline V gene sequence: CDR1 SGHVS, CDR2 FNYEAQ. The CDR3 contains 17 residues. With V trimmed by 5 bases and J by 1 base, 12 bases remained unmatched.

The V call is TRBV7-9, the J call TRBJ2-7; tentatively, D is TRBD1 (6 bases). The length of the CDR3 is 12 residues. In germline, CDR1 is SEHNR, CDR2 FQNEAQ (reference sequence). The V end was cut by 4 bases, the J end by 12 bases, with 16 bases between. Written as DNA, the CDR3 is TGTGCCAGCAGCTCACAGGGTGTTAATTCGTACTTC. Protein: CASSSQGVNSYF.

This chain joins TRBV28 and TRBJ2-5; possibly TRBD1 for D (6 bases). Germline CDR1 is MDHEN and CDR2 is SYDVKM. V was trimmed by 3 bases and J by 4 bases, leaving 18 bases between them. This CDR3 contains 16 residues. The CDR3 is CASSFGVEGGGETQYF. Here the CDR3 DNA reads TGTGCCAGCAGTTTCGGGGTGGAAGGGGGTGGAGAGACCCAGTACTTC.

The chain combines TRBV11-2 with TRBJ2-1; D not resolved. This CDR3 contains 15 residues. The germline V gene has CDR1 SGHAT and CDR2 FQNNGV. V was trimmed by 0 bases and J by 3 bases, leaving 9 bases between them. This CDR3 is CASSLEPAYYNEQFF. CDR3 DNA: TGTGCCAGCAGCTTAGAGCCAGCGTACTACAATGAGCAGTTCTTC. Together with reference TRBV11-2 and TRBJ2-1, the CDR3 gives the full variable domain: EAGVAQSPRYKIIEKRQSVAFWCNPISGHATLYWYQQILGQGPKLLIQFQNNGVVDDSQLPKDRFSAERLKGVDSTLKIQPAKLEDSAVYLCASSLEPAYYNEQFFGPGTRLTVL.

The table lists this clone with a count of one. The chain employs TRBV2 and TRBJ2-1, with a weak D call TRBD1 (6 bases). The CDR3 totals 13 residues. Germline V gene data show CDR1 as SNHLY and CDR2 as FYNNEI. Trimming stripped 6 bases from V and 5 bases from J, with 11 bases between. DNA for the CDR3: TGTGCCAGCAGGGACAGCAACGACAATGAGCAGTTCTTC. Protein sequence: CASRDSNDNEQFF.

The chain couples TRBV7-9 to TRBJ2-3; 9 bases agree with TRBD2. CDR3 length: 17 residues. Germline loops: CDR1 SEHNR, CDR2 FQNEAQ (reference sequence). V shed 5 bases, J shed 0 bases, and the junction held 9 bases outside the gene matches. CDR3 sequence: CASSPRLAVKSTDTQYF. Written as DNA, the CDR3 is TGTGCCAGCAGCCCGCGACTAGCGGTAAAAAGCACAGATACGCAGTATTTT. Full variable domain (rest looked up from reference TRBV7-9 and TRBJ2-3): DTGVSQNPRHKITKRGQNVTFRCDPISEHNRLYWYRQTLGQGPEFLTYFQNEAQLEKSRLLSDRFSAERPKGSFSTLEIQRTEQGDSAMYLCASSPRLAVKSTDTQYFGPGTRLTVL.

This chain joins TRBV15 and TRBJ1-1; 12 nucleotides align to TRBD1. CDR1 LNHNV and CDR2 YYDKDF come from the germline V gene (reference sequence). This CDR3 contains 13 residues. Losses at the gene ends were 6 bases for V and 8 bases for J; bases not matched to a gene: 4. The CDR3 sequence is CATRGTGGMEAFF. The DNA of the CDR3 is TGTGCCACCAGAGGGACAGGGGGCATGGAAGCTTTCTTT.

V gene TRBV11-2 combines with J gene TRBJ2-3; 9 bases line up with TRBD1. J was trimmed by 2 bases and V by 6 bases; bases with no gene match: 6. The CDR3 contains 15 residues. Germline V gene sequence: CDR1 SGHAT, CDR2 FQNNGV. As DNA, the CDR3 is TGTGCCAGCAGTCATGGACAGGGGAACACAGATACGCAGTATTTT. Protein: CASSHGQGNTDTQYF.

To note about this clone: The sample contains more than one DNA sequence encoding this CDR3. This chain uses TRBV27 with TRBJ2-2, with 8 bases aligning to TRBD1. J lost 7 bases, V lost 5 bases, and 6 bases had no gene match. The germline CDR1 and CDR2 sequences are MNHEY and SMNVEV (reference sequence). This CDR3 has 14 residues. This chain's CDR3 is CASSPRTGHGELFF. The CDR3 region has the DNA TGTGCCAGCAGTCCCCGGACAGGGCACGGGGAGCTGTTTTTT.